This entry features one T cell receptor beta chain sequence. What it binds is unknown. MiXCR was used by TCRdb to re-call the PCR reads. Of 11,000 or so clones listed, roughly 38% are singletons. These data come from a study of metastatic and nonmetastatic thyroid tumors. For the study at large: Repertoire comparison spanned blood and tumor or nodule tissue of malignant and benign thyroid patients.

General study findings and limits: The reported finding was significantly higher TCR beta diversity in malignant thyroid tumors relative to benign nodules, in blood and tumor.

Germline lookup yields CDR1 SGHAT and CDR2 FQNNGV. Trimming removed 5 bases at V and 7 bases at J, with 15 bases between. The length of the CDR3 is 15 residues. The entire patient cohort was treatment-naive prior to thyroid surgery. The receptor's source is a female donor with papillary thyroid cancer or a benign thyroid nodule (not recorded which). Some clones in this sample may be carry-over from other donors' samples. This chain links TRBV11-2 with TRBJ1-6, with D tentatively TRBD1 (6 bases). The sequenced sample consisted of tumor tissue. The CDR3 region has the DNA TGTGCCAGCAGCCCGAGGACAGCTATGAATTCACCCCTCCACTTT. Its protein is CASSPRTAMNSPLHF. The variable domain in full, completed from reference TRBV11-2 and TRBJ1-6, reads EAGVAQSPRYKIIEKRQSVAFWCNPISGHATLYWYQQILGQGPKLLIQFQNNGVVDDSQLPKDRFSAERLKGVDSTLKIQPAKLEDSAVYLCASSPRTAMNSPLHFGNGTRLTVT.